The clone carrying this T cell receptor beta chain was detected only a few times. Its antigen remains unknown. The sample belongs to a study of cytomegalovirus exposure and HLA in healthy donors. With 60 Vbeta and 13 Jbeta primers, the PCR was carried out. Measured with immunoSEQ multiplex PCR; TCRdb has only the in-frame clones, and not every one. Of approximately 190,000 clones listed, approximately 82% are singletons. Between the trimmed V and J ends, which lost 10 bases and 8 bases, there was a span of 18 bases. This CDR3 comprises 13 residues. Germline CDR1 MNHNY, CDR2 SVGAGI (reference sequence). Findings and limits, study-wide: What TCR beta sequences reportedly achieved was accurate prediction of HLA-A and HLA-B alleles in most subjects. What a later analysis showed was that several of the most significant clusters appeared linked to common viral pathogens.

What was sequenced was PBMCs. This chain uses TRBV6-6 with TRBJ2-1; possible D gene TRBD1, 6 bases. The sequence derives from a man in his forties in good health and CMV-seropositive. CDR3 sequence reads: CAIKFAGVDEQFF. The CDR3 DNA reads TGTGCCATCAAATTCGCAGGGGTCGATGAGCAGTTCTTC.